The 27 T cell receptor beta chains below all came from one sample that was sequenced in a study of T cell repertoires in cytomegalovirus infection. What these receptors recognize is not known. TCRdb recomputed calls from the reads with MiXCR, one row per CDR3 protein. This sample has 600,000 to 700,000 distinct CDR3 sequences, with about 33% found just once. This specimen was cultured PBMCs, taken from culture after CMV antigen stimulation. The receptors shown here come from a human donor in good health (CMV status not recorded). Some clones in this sample may be carry-over from other donors' samples.

This clonotype was counted ten times or more. V gene TRBV7-2 combines with J gene TRBJ2-7; D unresolved. The CDR3 runs 11 residues. V was pared by 5 bases and J by 6 bases, with 8 bases between. The germline V gene encodes CDR1 SGHTA and CDR2 FQGNSA. The CDR3 region is CASSPPGEQYF. The CDR3 nucleotides are TGTGCCAGCAGCCCCCCCGGCGAGCAGTACTTC.

J is TRBJ2-3 and V is TRBV24-1; D possibly corresponds to TRBD1 (6 bases). Per the germline V gene, CDR1 is KGHDR and CDR2 is SFDVKD. The V end was cut by 0 bases, the J end by 0 bases, with 12 bases between. CDR3 size: 17 residues. CDR3 nucleotides: TGTGCCACCAGTGATTTGGGCAGGGGACAAAGCACAGATACGCAGTATTTT. It is translated as CATSDLGRGQSTDTQYF.

V usage is TRBV2 and J usage is TRBJ2-2; 8 bases line up with TRBD1. Germline V gives CDR1 SNHLY, CDR2 FYNNEI. Unmatched junction bases numbered 4, after V lost 7 bases and J lost 6 bases. There are 13 residues in the CDR3. The CDR3 reads CASTTTGAGELFF. The CDR3 DNA reads as TGTGCCAGCACTACGACAGGGGCCGGGGAGCTGTTTTTT. Full variable domain (outside the CDR3, taken from reference TRBV2 and TRBJ2-2): EPEVTQTPSHQVTQMGQEVILRCVPISNHLYFYWYRQILGQKVEFLVSFYNNEISEKSEIFDDQFSVERPDGSNFTLKIRSTKLEDSAMYFCASTTTGAGELFFGEGSRLTVL.

The chain couples TRBV6-1 to TRBJ1-2; possible D gene TRBD1, 6 bases. Trimming took 6 bases from V and 7 from J, leaving 15 bases between them. Germline values: CDR1 MNHNS, CDR2 SASEGT. The CDR3 length is 13 residues. The CDR3 nucleotides read TGTGCCAGCAGGTCAACGACAGGACTTGGCTACACCTTC. The encoded protein is CASRSTTGLGYTF.

This chain links TRBV6-2 or TRBV6-3 with TRBJ1-4; weak D call: TRBD1 (6 bases). Germline V gene data show CDR1 as MNHEY and CDR2 as SVGEGT. Between the trimmed V and J ends, which lost 6 bases and 7 bases, there was a span of 9 bases. CDR3 length: 12 residues. CDR3 sequence reads: CASSRQAEKLFF. CDR3 in DNA: TGTGCCAGCAGCCGACAGGCTGAAAAACTGTTTTTT.

The table lists this clonotype with a few counts. The J gene is TRBJ2-3, the V gene TRBV10-3, with D maybe TRBD1 (5 bases). The germline V gene encodes CDR1 ENHRY and CDR2 SYGVKD. This CDR3 region has 13 residues. Trimming pared 5 bases from V and 2 bases from J, leaving 8 bases between. CDR3 sequence: CAISRGLTDTQYF. In DNA, the CDR3 is TGTGCCATCAGTAGGGGCCTCACAGATACGCAGTATTTT.

This rearrangement joins TRBV6-1 to TRBJ2-3, with 7 bases lining up with TRBD2. The CDR3 totals 14 residues. CDR1 and CDR2 from the germline V gene are MNHNS and SASEGT. V lost 10 bases, J lost 4 bases, and 11 bases stayed unmatched. DNA for the CDR3: TGTGCCACGACCCGGTTGGGAGGGGCAGATACGCAGTATTTT. Protein sequence: CATTRLGGADTQYF.

The rearrangement uses TRBV5-1 and TRBJ2-3; TRBD2 aligns across 8 bases. J lost 6 bases, V lost 4 bases, and 7 bases had no gene match. CDR1 is SGHRS and CDR2 is YFSETQ in the germline V gene. The length of the CDR3 is 14 residues. As DNA, the CDR3 is TGCGCCAGCAGCGCAACGGGGGGGCCTGATACGCAGTATTTT. It specifies CASSATGGPDTQYF. Based on the CDR3 plus reference TRBV5-1 and TRBJ2-3, the full variable domain is KAGVTQTPRYLIKTRGQQVTLSCSPISGHRSVSWYQQTPGQGLQFLFEYFSETQRNKGNFPGRFSGRQFSNSRSEMNVSTLELGDSALYLCASSATGGPDTQYFGPGTRLTVL.

This clonotype was recorded a few times. This rearrangement joins TRBV10-2 to TRBJ2-1, with D hard to call. V lost 3 bases, J lost 6 bases, and 12 bases lay in between. Per germline, CDR1 WSHSY and CDR2 SAAADI. The CDR3 has 14 residues. This CDR3 is CASSDSRLGNEQFF. The CDR3 nucleotides are TGCGCCAGCAGTGACTCCAGGCTAGGCAATGAGCAGTTCTTC.

This clonotype was seen repeatedly, ten times or more. The CDR3 here is CASRTRLLGNEQFF. The CDR3 coding sequence is TGTGCCAGCAGGACGAGATTACTAGGCAATGAGCAGTTCTTC. The V gene is TRBV7-2, the J gene TRBJ2-1; weak D call: TRBD2 (5 bases). The V gene's germline CDR1 is SGHTA and CDR2 FQGNSA. The V end was cut by 6 bases, the J end by 6 bases, with 15 bases between. This CDR3 spans 14 amino acids.

This chain links TRBV12-3 or TRBV12-4 with TRBJ1-6; 7 bases are a match to TRBD1. This CDR3 is built from 16 residues. With 8 bases clipped from V and 6 bases from J, the junction kept 13 bases outside the gene matches. The chain's CDR3 is CASRGTQGGINSPLHF. In nucleotides, the CDR3 is TGTGCCAGCCGAGGGACTCAAGGGGGCATTAATTCACCCCTCCACTTT.

This clonotype was counted only a few times. J is TRBJ2-1 and V is TRBV29-1; 8 bases are shared with TRBD2. CDR1 SQVTM and CDR2 ANQGSEA come from the germline V gene. The CDR3 has 15 residues. The junction had 7 bases not matched to a gene; V was cut back by 4 bases and J by 2 bases. The CDR3 nucleotides read TGCAGCGTTGCGAGATTAGCGGGGACCTACAATGAGCAGTTCTTC. Its protein is CSVARLAGTYNEQFF.

The chain is built from TRBV19 and TRBJ1-3; D remains unclear. This CDR3 contains 18 residues. CDR1 LNHDA and CDR2 SQIVND come from the germline V gene (reference sequence). Trimming stripped 4 bases from V and 4 bases from J, with 23 bases between. The CDR3 DNA reads as TGTGCCAGTAGTACGTATTTTTCGGGCATGCGGTCCGGAAACACCATATATTTT. This codes for CASSTYFSGMRSGNTIYF.

The sample holds many counts of this clonotype. The rearrangement joins TRBV7-2 to TRBJ1-6, with 8 bases that match TRBD1. Germline V CDR1 and CDR2: SGHTA, FQGNSA. Trimming at V came to 3 bases and at J to 10 bases, leaving 5 bases not matched to a gene. CDR3 length: 14 residues. CDR3 coding DNA: TGTGCCAGCAGCTTGAGCAGGGGGCAATCACCCCTCCACTTT. Amino acids: CASSLSRGQSPLHF.

Only a few counts were recorded for this clonotype. The rearrangement links TRBV7-9 to TRBJ2-3; D gene ambiguous. This CDR3 comprises 14 residues. Trimming shortened V by 5 bases and J by 0 bases, and 9 bases separated the two germline ends. The germline gives CDR1 SEHNR, CDR2 FQNEAQ (reference sequence). This chain's CDR3 is CASSPDGSTDTQYF. For the CDR3, the DNA is TGTGCCAGCAGCCCCGACGGTAGCACAGATACGCAGTATTTT.

V gene TRBV12-3 or TRBV12-4 combines with J gene TRBJ2-2; D is possibly TRBD2 (7 bases). Trimming cost V 3 bases and J 4 bases, with 15 bases left between them. The CDR3 totals 16 residues. The CDR3 reads CASSFRGAKGTGELFF. CDR3 sequence (DNA): TGTGCCAGCAGTTTTCGGGGGGCCAAAGGCACCGGGGAGCTGTTTTTT.

A note on this clonotype: One end of the junction is discordant with germline, which a read error may explain. The V gene is TRBV7-2, the J gene TRBJ2-7; perhaps TRBD1 as D (6 bases). CDR1 and CDR2 from the germline V gene are SGHTA and FQGNSA. The CDR3 sequence is 14 residues long. The CDR3 loop reads CASSLGTATYEEYF. CDR3 coding DNA: TGTGCCAGCAGCTTAGGGACAGCTACCTACGAGGAGTACTTC.

V usage is TRBV2 and J usage is TRBJ2-7, with a weak D call TRBD1 (6 bases). V was pared by 2 bases and J by 2 bases, with 10 bases between. The CDR3 totals 14 residues. Per germline, CDR1 SNHLY and CDR2 FYNNEI. The CDR3 bases are TGTGCCAGCAGTGAACAGGGGATGACCTACGAGCAGTACTTC. Its translation is CASSEQGMTYEQYF.

The V and J genes are TRBV5-6 and TRBJ2-5; TRBD2 matches 8 bases. With 4 bases clipped from V and 4 bases from J, the junction kept 12 bases outside the gene matches. Germline CDR1 and CDR2: SGHDT and YYEEEE. The CDR3 is made up of 16 amino acids. The CDR3 loop reads CASSNLGLGNPETQYF. DNA of the CDR3: TGTGCCAGCAGCAACCTGGGACTAGGGAACCCAGAGACCCAGTACTTC.

This clonotype was seen many times. This chain uses TRBV7-2 with TRBJ2-7; TRBD1 is a possible D gene (5 bases). The CDR3 extends over 15 amino acids. Trimming removed 5 bases at V and 3 bases at J, with 17 bases between. CDR1 and CDR2 from the germline V gene are SGHTA and FQGNSA. DNA of the CDR3: TGTGCCAGCAGCCCTGGGGCCTCTCTAGGCTACGAGCAGTACTTC. This translates into CASSPGASLGYEQYF.

A word on this clonotype: The junction does not match germline at one end; this may be a read error. The V and J genes are TRBV4-1 and TRBJ1-5; TRBD1 matches 8 bases. Germline CDR1 MGHRA, CDR2 YSYEKL. The CDR3 is 15 residues long. As DNA, the CDR3 is TGCGTCAGCAAGGTCGCGGACAGGGAAGGTCAGCCCCAGCATTTT. Protein product: CVSKVADREGQPQHF.

V is TRBV27 and J is TRBJ1-6; a possible D gene is TRBD1 (6 bases). V lost 2 bases to trimming and J lost 6 bases, with 8 bases between them. From germline, CDR1 is MNHEY and CDR2 SMNVEV (reference sequence). The CDR3 has 14 amino acids. The CDR3 is CASSLGGINSPLHF. In nucleotides, the CDR3 is TGTGCCAGCAGTTTAGGGGGCATTAATTCACCCCTCCACTTT.

The V and J genes are TRBV7-6 and TRBJ1-1, with 7 bases lining up with TRBD1. The ends lost 4 bases at V and 1 base at J; junction bases unmatched: 6. CDR1 is SGHVS and CDR2 is FNYEAQ in the germline V gene. The CDR3 has 15 residues. CDR3 region: CASSSSGTANTEAFF. CDR3 in DNA: TGTGCCAGCAGCTCCTCCGGGACAGCGAACACTGAAGCTTTCTTT.

V is TRBV10-3 and J is TRBJ1-4, with TRBD1 as a possible D gene (6 bases). V lost 6 bases to trimming and J lost 8 bases, with 13 bases between them. The CDR3 consists of 13 residues. The germline gives CDR1 ENHRY, CDR2 SYGVKD. The chain's CDR3 is CAISGGGPEKLFF. CDR3 coding DNA: TGTGCCATCAGCGGGGGGGGGCCCGAAAAACTGTTTTTT.

This clonotype was counted a few times. This chain uses TRBV7-6 with TRBJ1-3; D is unclear. The length of the CDR3 is 16 residues. Trimming shortened V by 5 bases and J by 2 bases, and 16 bases separated the two germline ends. CDR1 is SGHVS and CDR2 is FNYEAQ in the germline V gene. The CDR3 here is CASSPVIFLPGNTIYF. As DNA, the CDR3 is TGTGCCAGCAGCCCGGTAATATTCCTCCCTGGAAACACCATATATTTT.

This clonotype was counted between two and nine times. The chain employs TRBV4-1 and TRBJ2-3; a possible D gene is TRBD2 (7 bases). The CDR3 loop spans 18 amino acids. V lost 5 bases and J lost 2, with 23 bases in between. Germline values: CDR1 MGHRA, CDR2 YSYEKL. CDR3 in amino acids: CASSNRVRASGSTDTQYF. CDR3 in DNA: TGCGCCAGCAGCAACAGGGTGAGGGCTAGCGGATCCACAGATACGCAGTATTTT.

This clonotype was counted ten times or more. The chain joins TRBV7-2 to TRBJ1-2; TRBD1 aligns across 11 bases. CDR1 and CDR2 from the germline V gene are SGHTA and FQGNSA. The CDR3 sequence is 15 residues long. V trimming: 5 bases; J trimming: 3 bases; junction bases outside the gene matches: 5. CDR3 region: CASSPGQGAHYGYTF. DNA for the CDR3: TGTGCCAGCAGCCCAGGACAGGGGGCCCACTATGGCTACACCTTC.